Following are 25 T cell receptor beta chains from one sample sequenced in a study of shared clonotypes between healthy human individuals. Method: immunoSEQ multiplex PCR; TCRdb's copy keeps in-frame clones and lacks some. The sample carries over 1.4 million clones, around 97% recorded once. Sequencing input: naive CD4+ T cells sorted from blood. Subset defined: CD45RA+ positively selected. Receptor source: a man in his thirties or forties in good health.

The chain is built from TRBV10-1 and TRBJ2-1, with TRBD2 matching 9 bases. V trimming: 4 bases; J trimming: 6 bases; junction bases outside the gene matches: 7. In germline, CDR1 is WNHNN, CDR2 SYGVQD (reference sequence). This CDR3 contains 15 residues. CDR3 amino acids: CASSAEREARNEQFF. The CDR3 bases are TGCGCCAGCAGTGCTGAGCGGGAGGCTCGCAATGAGCAGTTCTTC.

The chain is built from TRBV5-4 and TRBJ2-1; D is unresolved. The CDR3 is 16 residues long. V dropped 4 bases and J dropped 6 bases, with 20 bases sitting between them. Germline V CDR1 and CDR2: SGHNT, YYREEE (reference sequence). The CDR3 here is CASSLQLHHSINEQFF. CDR3 bases: TGTGCCAGCAGCCTACAGCTTCACCATAGTATCAATGAGCAGTTCTTC.

The chain joins TRBV2 to TRBJ2-1, with D perhaps being TRBD1 or TRBD2 (7 bases each). CDR1 is SNHLY, CDR2 FYNNEI, per germline. V gave up 2 bases and J gave up 6 bases, with 20 bases separating them. This CDR3 contains 17 residues. CDR3 DNA: TGTGCCAGCAGTGAATTACTAGTACAGGGGAGGGGCAATGAGCAGTTCTTC. Protein sequence: CASSELLVQGRGNEQFF. Based on the CDR3 plus reference TRBV2 and TRBJ2-1, the full variable domain is EPEVTQTPSHQVTQMGQEVILRCVPISNHLYFYWYRQILGQKVEFLVSFYNNEISEKSEIFDDQFSVERPDGSNFTLKIRSTKLEDSAMYFCASSELLVQGRGNEQFFGPGTRLTVL.

CDR3 amino acids: CASSLREDRPSRVGGYTF. The CDR3 DNA sequence: TGTGCCAGCAGCCTTAGGGAGGACAGGCCCTCCCGGGTAGGTGGCTACACCTTC. This sequence joins TRBV9 and TRBJ1-2; TRBD1 matches 7 bases. The CDR3 runs to 18 residues. V shed 4 bases, J shed 7 bases, and the junction held 22 bases outside the gene matches. The germline CDR1 and CDR2 sequences are SGDLS and YYNGEE. Variable domain in full (rest from reference TRBV9 and TRBJ1-2): DSGVTQTPKHLITATGQRVTLRCSPRSGDLSVYWYQQSLDQGLQFLIQYYNGEERAKGNILERFSAQQFPDLHSELNLSSLELGDSALYFCASSLREDRPSRVGGYTFGSGTRLTVV.

The V gene is TRBV5-1, the J gene TRBJ2-7; possible D gene TRBD1, 5 bases. CDR1 and CDR2 from the germline V gene are SGHRS and YFSETQ. The ends were cut back, 0 bases at V and 5 bases at J, with 15 bases in the middle. The CDR3 covers 15 residues. As DNA, the CDR3 is TGCGCCAGCAGCTTGGTTTACGACAGCCGACACGAGCAGTACTTC. It codes for CASSLVYDSRHEQYF.

The chain recombines TRBV28 with TRBJ2-3; perhaps TRBD1 as D (6 bases). Trimming took off 6 bases at V and 0 bases at J, with 10 bases between the two ends. The CDR3 spans 14 residues. Germline V lookup: CDR1 MDHEN, CDR2 SYDVKM. The CDR3 loop is CASRGAQSTDTQYF. The CDR3 nucleotides read TGTGCCAGCAGGGGGGCCCAGAGCACAGATACGCAGTATTTT.

The chain combines TRBV10-1 with TRBJ2-1; TRBD1 is a possible D gene (6 bases). The CDR3 extends over 13 amino acids. Looked up from germline, CDR1 is WNHNN and CDR2 is SYGVQD (reference sequence). The ends were cut back, 0 bases at V and 12 bases at J, with 12 bases in the middle. The CDR3 nucleotides are TGCGCCAGCAGTGAGTCACCGGGACAAAGGCAGTTCTTC. This encodes CASSESPGQRQFF.

The rearrangement links TRBV19 to TRBJ1-1, with TRBD1 matching over 7 bases. Trimming removed 3 bases from V and 5 bases from J; junction bases left unmatched: 6. Germline V lookup: CDR1 LNHDA, CDR2 SQIVND (reference sequence). This CDR3 comprises 14 residues. As DNA, the CDR3 is TGTGCCAGTAGTATGTCTGACAGGGTGACTGAAGCTTTCTTT. It codes for CASSMSDRVTEAFF.

The chain couples TRBV7-9 to TRBJ1-5; 10 bases match TRBD1. The CDR3 spans 16 residues. Germline CDR1 reads SEHNR; CDR2 reads FQNEAQ (reference sequence). V dropped 5 bases and J dropped 4; count of bases not matched to a gene: 8. CDR3 residues: CASSLYRDRGNQPQHF. The CDR3 DNA sequence: TGTGCCAGCAGCCTATACCGGGACAGGGGAAATCAGCCCCAGCATTTT. The full variable domain, its missing parts supplied by reference TRBV7-9 and TRBJ1-5, is DTGVSQNPRHKITKRGQNVTFRCDPISEHNRLYWYRQTLGQGPEFLTYFQNEAQLEKSRLLSDRFSAERPKGSFSTLEIQRTEQGDSAMYLCASSLYRDRGNQPQHFGDGTRLSIL.

V is TRBV5-1 and J is TRBJ2-2, with 9 bases lining up with TRBD2. The CDR3 is made up of 18 amino acids. The trim removed 0 bases at V and 5 bases at J, leaving 11 bases unmatched. CDR1 is SGHRS and CDR2 is YFSETQ in the germline V gene. In nucleotides, the CDR3 is TGCGCCAGCAGCTTGGACGGACGTAGCGGGAGAATGACCGGGGAGCTGTTTTTT. Translation gives CASSLDGRSGRMTGELFF. The whole variable domain, filled in from reference TRBV5-1 and TRBJ2-2, reads KAGVTQTPRYLIKTRGQQVTLSCSPISGHRSVSWYQQTPGQGLQFLFEYFSETQRNKGNFPGRFSGRQFSNSRSEMNVSTLELGDSALYLCASSLDGRSGRMTGELFFGEGSRLTVL.

V is TRBV9 and J is TRBJ2-5; 10 positions agree with TRBD2. Germline CDR1 is SGDLS and CDR2 is YYNGEE. CDR3 length: 13 amino acids. V dropped 4 bases and J dropped 5; count of bases not matched to a gene: 2. The chain's CDR3 is CASSLAGVETQYF. CDR3 bases: TGTGCCAGCAGCCTAGCGGGAGTGGAGACCCAGTACTTC. The whole variable domain, remainder taken from reference TRBV9 and TRBJ2-5, is DSGVTQTPKHLITATGQRVTLRCSPRSGDLSVYWYQQSLDQGLQFLIQYYNGEERAKGNILERFSAQQFPDLHSELNLSSLELGDSALYFCASSLAGVETQYFGPGTRLLVL.

Worth noting for this clone: Within the sample, other DNA sequences also encode this same CDR3. The rearrangement links TRBV18 to TRBJ2-5, with 9 bases matching TRBD1. J gave up 5 bases and V 3 bases, and 4 bases lay outside the gene matches. Germline V CDR1 and CDR2: KGHSH, LQKENI. CDR3 length: 14 amino acids. This CDR3 reads CASSPGTGIETQYF. The CDR3 DNA sequence: TGTGCCAGCTCACCCGGGACAGGGATTGAGACCCAGTACTTC.

V and J are TRBV4-1 and TRBJ2-7, with 8 bases matching TRBD1. After removal of 1 base from V and 2 bases from J, the junction contained 7 bases not matched to a gene. The germline CDR1 and CDR2 sequences are MGHRA and YSYEKL. The CDR3 sequence is 16 residues long. The CDR3 is CASSQALGQATYEQYF. The CDR3 nucleotides read TGCGCCAGCAGCCAAGCCCTGGGACAGGCAACCTACGAGCAGTACTTC.

The V and J genes are TRBV2 and TRBJ1-5; D gene ambiguous. CDR3 length equals 13 residues. Germline assignment: CDR1 SNHLY and CDR2 FYNNEI. V dropped 3 bases and J dropped 7 bases, with 10 bases sitting between them. The CDR3 sequence: CASSDVGGQPQHF. The CDR3 bases are TGTGCCAGCAGTGACGTCGGAGGGCAGCCCCAGCATTTT. The variable domain in full, completed from reference TRBV2 and TRBJ1-5, reads EPEVTQTPSHQVTQMGQEVILRCVPISNHLYFYWYRQILGQKVEFLVSFYNNEISEKSEIFDDQFSVERPDGSNFTLKIRSTKLEDSAMYFCASSDVGGQPQHFGDGTRLSIL.

DNA of the CDR3: TGTGCCAGCAGTTCCCTCTGGGGATTAAGGGGGACACACACAGATACGCAGTATTTT. It specifies CASSSLWGLRGTHTDTQYF. The chain has TRBV7-9 and TRBJ2-3, with D possibly matching TRBD1 (6 bases). V was pared by 6 bases and J by 2 bases, with 27 bases between. Germline lookup yields CDR1 SEHNR and CDR2 FQNEAQ (reference sequence). The CDR3 is made up of 19 amino acids.

This sequence joins TRBV19 and TRBJ2-2, with TRBD2 as a possible D gene (5 bases). CDR1 is LNHDA, CDR2 SQIVND, per germline (reference sequence). There are 17 residues in the CDR3. The V gene lost 8 bases and the J gene lost 3 bases, with 22 bases spanning the gap. The CDR3 loop reads CASGLVGAAKYTGELFF. Here the CDR3 DNA reads TGTGCCAGTGGTTTGGTGGGAGCGGCTAAATACACCGGGGAGCTGTTTTTT.

This sequence joins TRBV10-2 and TRBJ1-2; perhaps TRBD1 as D (5 bases). Germline lookup yields CDR1 WSHSY and CDR2 SAAADI. The CDR3 totals 14 residues. V dropped 3 bases and J dropped 0 bases, with 8 bases sitting between them. The CDR3 DNA reads TGCGCCAGCAGTGACAGGGTTTCTAACTATGGCTACACCTTC. Translating gives CASSDRVSNYGYTF.

Turning to this clone: Other DNA variants within this sample encode the same CDR3. The chain uses TRBV5-1 and TRBJ1-1, with TRBD1 identical over 8 bases. This CDR3 is built from 14 residues. Germline values: CDR1 SGHRS, CDR2 YFSETQ. V dropped 4 bases and J dropped 4; count of bases not matched to a gene: 6. The CDR3 spells CASSTQGAGTEAFF. In DNA form, the CDR3 reads TGCGCCAGCAGCACTCAGGGGGCTGGCACTGAAGCTTTCTTT.

A single count supports this clone. The V gene is TRBV11-2, the J gene TRBJ2-1, with D maybe TRBD1 (5 bases). Germline V CDR1 and CDR2: SGHAT, FQNNGV. CDR3 length equals 17 residues. V was pared by 1 base and J by 6 bases, with 19 bases between. CDR3 in DNA: TGTGCCAGCAGCTTAGGTGGGGCTATACAACCCCGCAATGAGCAGTTCTTC. Its translation: CASSLGGAIQPRNEQFF.

This clone came up once. This CDR3 reads CVRSLETDPTDTQYF. For the CDR3, the DNA is TGTGTCAGAAGCTTAGAGACAGACCCCACAGATACGCAGTATTTT. This chain connects TRBV7-5 to TRBJ2-3; the table assigns TRBD1, which was not confirmed against the DNA. TRBV7-5 has pseudogene status. This CDR3 is built from 15 residues.

The rearrangement uses TRBV10-1 and TRBJ2-3; D uncertain. Deletions cut 0 bases from V and 2 bases from J, with 6 bases between. CDR3 length equals 14 residues. In germline, CDR1 is WNHNN, CDR2 SYGVQD (reference sequence). The chain's CDR3 is CASSESGYTDTQYF. Written as DNA, the CDR3 is TGCGCCAGCAGTGAGTCCGGCTACACAGATACGCAGTATTTT.

The DNA of the CDR3 is TGTGCCAGCACCCTCACAGGCACCGGGGAGCTGTTTTTT. Its protein product is CASTLTGTGELFF. V is TRBV11-1 and J is TRBJ2-2, with D tentatively TRBD1 (5 bases). The germline V gene encodes CDR1 SGHAT and CDR2 FQDESV (reference sequence). V dropped 7 bases and J dropped 4 bases, with 10 bases sitting between them. The CDR3 runs 13 residues.

The chain is built from TRBV18 and TRBJ2-7, with 9 bases aligning to TRBD1. CDR1 is KGHSH, CDR2 LQKENI, per germline. V trimming: 6 bases; J trimming: 6 bases; junction bases outside the gene matches: 9. CDR3 length: 14 residues. Here the CDR3 reads CASSRAGQGSEQYF. CDR3 coding DNA: TGTGCCAGCTCCCGTGCGGGACAGGGCTCCGAGCAGTACTTC.

J is TRBJ2-1 and V is TRBV7-2; 14 nucleotides match TRBD2. CDR3 size: 19 residues. CDR1 SGHTA and CDR2 FQGNSA come from the germline V gene. J lost 0 bases, V lost 5 bases, and 9 bases had no gene match. CDR3 sequence: CASSKMGLAGESSYNEQFF. Here the CDR3 DNA reads TGTGCCAGCAGCAAGATGGGACTAGCGGGGGAAAGCTCCTACAATGAGCAGTTCTTC.

The chain uses TRBV6-5 and TRBJ2-5, with a possible D match to TRBD2 (6 bases). There are 13 residues in the CDR3. The germline CDR1 and CDR2 sequences are MNHEY and SVGAGI. Deletions cut 7 bases from V and 5 bases from J, with 14 bases between. CDR3 residues: CASNGPAGETQYF. CDR3 DNA sequence: TGTGCCAGCAACGGACCGGCGGGGGAGACCCAGTACTTC.